Below are 10 T cell receptor beta chains sequenced from a single sample in a study of blood T cells in healthy people across ages. Using a J-beta primer mix together with a sample-barcoded 5' primer, a second PCR was run for about 6 to 11 cycles. MiXCR, run by TCRdb on the 5' RACE reads, gives a single entry per CDR3 protein. The sample comprises around 1,500,000 distinct CDR3 sequences, approximately 42% of which are singletons, and roughly 8.2% rests with the top ten. The material sequenced was blood. Every receptor here comes from a woman aged 18-29 years in good health.

This clonotype was recorded only once. The chain joins TRBV5-1 to TRBJ2-2; TRBD1 matches 8 bases. V gave up 7 bases and J gave up 8 bases; unmatched junction bases: 13. CDR3 length: 15 amino acids. The V gene's germline CDR1 is SGHRS and CDR2 YFSETQ. The CDR3 reads CASHYDGQGLGELFF. For the CDR3, the DNA is TGCGCCAGCCATTACGATGGACAGGGATTAGGGGAGCTGTTTTTT.

In its sample, this clonotype was seen a few times. The chain combines TRBV27 with TRBJ2-7, with D tentatively TRBD2 (6 bases). V gave up 0 bases and J gave up 6 bases, with 12 bases separating them. Germline V gives CDR1 MNHEY, CDR2 SMNVEV (reference sequence). The CDR3 loop spans 14 amino acids. The CDR3 DNA sequence: TGTGCCAGCAGTTTATCCGGGAGTGAATCCGAGCAGTACTTC. It specifies CASSLSGSESEQYF.

Comments on this clonotype: One junction end does not reproduce the germline sequence, and a read error may be involved. V is TRBV6-2 or TRBV6-3 and J is TRBJ2-5; perhaps TRBD2 as D (5 bases). The CDR3 length is 17 residues. Looked up from germline, CDR1 is MNHEY and CDR2 is SVGEGT. In nucleotides, the CDR3 is TGTGCCAGTAGTTACTCGCTAGCTGGAAGTGTGGTCAATGAGCAGTACTTC. Encoded protein: CASSYSLAGSVVNEQYF.

The V gene is TRBV3-1, the J gene TRBJ2-7, with D possibly being TRBD1 or TRBD2 (5 bases each). The CDR3 has 15 residues. CDR1 and CDR2 (germline): LGHDT, YNNKEL (reference sequence). V dropped 3 bases and J dropped 7 bases, with 19 bases sitting between them. CDR3 nucleotides: TGTGCCAGCAGCCAGTGGGGGAACGACTACAATGAGCAGTACTTC. Protein: CASSQWGNDYNEQYF.

The gene calls are TRBV4-1 and TRBJ2-2; a possible D gene is TRBD2 (6 bases). The CDR3 covers 16 residues. Per the germline V gene, CDR1 is MGHRA and CDR2 is YSYEKL. Between the trimmed V and J ends, which lost 4 bases and 8 bases, there was a span of 20 bases. The CDR3 sequence is CASSPSGFGRPGELFF. CDR3 nucleotides: TGCGCCAGCAGCCCTTCCGGCTTCGGGAGACCTGGGGAGCTGTTTTTT.

The gene calls are TRBV7-9 and TRBJ2-2, with D possibly being TRBD1 or TRBD2 (6 bases each). The germline V and J ends were trimmed by 4 bases and 4 bases, with 13 bases remaining between them. The germline CDR1 and CDR2 sequences are SEHNR and FQNEAQ (reference sequence). This CDR3 region has 15 residues. The CDR3 sequence: CASSSGGGITGELFF. The CDR3 nucleotides read TGTGCCAGCAGCTCCGGAGGGGGGATCACCGGGGAGCTGTTTTTT.

This sequence joins TRBV7-3 and TRBJ2-3; a possible D gene is TRBD2 (5 bases). With 3 bases removed from V and 5 bases from J, the gap between germline ends came to 18 bases. The CDR3 extends over 16 amino acids. Looked up from germline, CDR1 is SGHTA and CDR2 is FQGTGA. CDR3 amino acids: CASSLRVRTSQDTQYF. For the CDR3, the DNA is TGTGCCAGCAGCTTGCGCGTTAGGACTTCCCAAGATACGCAGTATTTT.

The genes are TRBV7-9 and TRBJ1-5, with D possibly matching TRBD1 (5 bases). The CDR3 is 14 residues long. Per germline, CDR1 SEHNR and CDR2 FQNEAQ (reference sequence). The ends were cut back, 5 bases at V and 4 bases at J, with 12 bases in the middle. CDR3 DNA sequence: TGTGCCAGCAGCGCCGGGACCAATAATCAGCCCCAGCATTTT. Translating it yields CASSAGTNNQPQHF.

This chain joins TRBV6-1 and TRBJ2-4, with D possibly TRBD2 on 7 matching bases. Germline V lookup: CDR1 MNHNS, CDR2 SASEGT. This CDR3 spans 13 amino acids. V was shortened by 7 bases and J by 2 bases, with 9 bases between the two germline ends. The CDR3 region has the DNA TGTGCCAGCACCGGGGGGCCCAAAAACATTCAGTACTTC. Translated, it gives CASTGGPKNIQYF.

The V call is TRBV6-5, the J call TRBJ1-1; TRBD1 is a possible D gene (5 bases). The CDR3 is 13 amino acids. V was trimmed by 5 bases and J by 1 base, leaving 8 bases between them. From germline, CDR1 is MNHEY and CDR2 SVGAGI. CDR3 DNA sequence: TGTGCCAGCAGTAGACAGACGAACACTGAAGCTTTCTTT. As protein: CASSRQTNTEAFF.